The subject of this entry is one T cell receptor beta chain. Its antigen remains unknown. Clones were sequenced by immunoSEQ multiplex PCR, and TCRdb holds only the in-frame ones, with some missing. The data hold 15,000 to 20,000 clones, with 74% observed a single time. The sample originates from a study of somatic mutations in cytotoxic T cells in rheumatoid arthritis. The study, taken as a whole, reports: Rheumatoid arthritis patients were compared with age-matched healthy controls, and their CD8+ T-cell clonality did not differ significantly. Antigens targeted by the expanded CD8+ clones were unknown.

Among the healthy controls, all of them blood donors, the median age was around 53 years (range about 20-80) and more than 45% were female. V was clipped by 7 bases and J by 3 bases, with 13 bases between them. The CDR3 extends over 13 amino acids. Germline CDR1 is MNHEY and CDR2 is SMNVEV (reference sequence). The chain is built from TRBV27 and TRBJ2-7, with a possible D match to TRBD1 (7 bases). The origin of this receptor is a man in his fifties or sixties in good health. Sequencing was performed on CD8+ T cells sorted from blood. The CDR3 sequence is CASKGQGGYEQYF. Written as DNA, the CDR3 is TGTGCCAGCAAAGGGCAGGGGGGCTACGAGCAGTACTTC.